These 13 T cell receptor beta chains were all obtained from the same sample, sequenced in a study of shared clonotypes between healthy human individuals. TCRdb's copy holds only in-frame clones and misses some; the assay was immunoSEQ multiplex PCR. The table lists over 800,000 clones, around 92% of them singletons. CD45RO-negative, CCR7-positively selected cells formed the naive CD8 fraction, excluding terminally differentiated effector memory CD45RA+ cells. The sample was naive CD8+ T cells sorted from blood. Source of these receptors: a man aged 25 to 45 in good health.

This clone has only a few counts. The V and J genes are TRBV29-1 and TRBJ2-3; 9 bases line up with TRBD1. The CDR3 has 14 residues. J was trimmed by 5 bases and V by 4 bases; bases with no gene match: 7. Germline CDR1 reads SQVTM; CDR2 reads ANQGSEA. CDR3 bases: TGCAGCGTTGTCCCCCCGGGACAGGGAGATACGCAGTATTTT. It codes for CSVVPPGQGDTQYF.

V usage is TRBV4-1 and J usage is TRBJ2-2; TRBD1 aligns across 8 bases. V trimming: 1 base; J trimming: 7 bases; junction bases outside the gene matches: 8. CDR1 is MGHRA and CDR2 is YSYEKL in the germline V gene. The CDR3 has 16 amino acids. CDR3 amino acids: CASSQGTGIFHGELFF. The CDR3 DNA follows: TGCGCCAGCAGCCAAGGGACAGGGATTTTTCACGGGGAGCTGTTTTTT.

The chain has TRBV29-1 and TRBJ2-5, with D tentatively TRBD1 (6 bases). There are 13 residues in the CDR3. CDR1 is SQVTM and CDR2 is ANQGSEA in the germline V gene. V was cut by 1 base and J by 7 bases, with 13 bases left in between. CDR3 bases: TGCAGCGTTGAAGTTGACAGGCTGGGGACCCAGTACTTC. It yields the protein CSVEVDRLGTQYF.

The chain carries TRBV9 and TRBJ2-3, with 8 nucleotides matching TRBD1. Looked up from germline, CDR1 is SGDLS and CDR2 is YYNGEE. Trimming removed 4 bases from V and 4 bases from J; junction bases left unmatched: 5. This CDR3 has 14 residues. Here the CDR3 reads CASSTWTGSDTQYF. CDR3 in DNA: TGTGCCAGCAGCACCTGGACAGGGTCAGATACGCAGTATTTT.

Many counts were recorded for this clone. This chain links TRBV6-4 with TRBJ2-1; 10 bases match TRBD1. Germline V CDR1 and CDR2: MRHNA, SNTAGT. With V trimmed by 8 bases and J by 6 bases, 4 bases remained unmatched. The CDR3 length is 13 residues. As DNA, the CDR3 is TGTGCCAGCGGGACAGGGGACGCCAATGAGCAGTTCTTC. Translating gives CASGTGDANEQFF.

V and J are TRBV9 and TRBJ1-2, with a possible D match to TRBD1 (5 bases). With 4 bases removed from V and 7 bases from J, the gap between germline ends came to 20 bases. The CDR3 runs to 15 residues. Germline V gene lookup returns CDR1 SGDLS and CDR2 YYNGEE. This chain's CDR3 is CASSPPRAPYPGYTF. CDR3 DNA sequence: TGTGCCAGCAGCCCCCCCAGGGCGCCCTACCCTGGCTACACCTTC.

The genes are TRBV9 and TRBJ2-1; no clear D. The CDR3 covers 12 residues. The germline CDR1 and CDR2 sequences are SGDLS and YYNGEE. The V end was cut by 1 base, the J end by 10 bases, with 9 bases between. Here the CDR3 DNA reads TGTGCCAGCAGCGTAAATTCTGGAGAGCAGTTCTTC. It codes for CASSVNSGEQFF.

The chain carries TRBV5-4 and TRBJ2-3; TRBD2 matches at 13 bases. The CDR3 is 15 amino acids. The J segment lost 4 bases and the V segment lost 6 bases, leaving 5 bases of the junction unmatched. Germline CDR1 and CDR2: SGHNT and YYREEE (reference sequence). The CDR3 coding sequence is TGTGCCAGCACTCGGACTAGCGGGAGTGCAGATACGCAGTATTTT. Translating it yields CASTRTSGSADTQYF. The whole variable domain, filled in from reference TRBV5-4 and TRBJ2-3, reads ETGVTQSPTHLIKTRGQQVTLRCSSQSGHNTVSWYQQALGQGPQFIFQYYREEENGRGNFPPRFSGLQFPNYSSELNVNALELDDSALYLCASTRTSGSADTQYFGPGTRLTVL.

The chain links TRBV7-9 to TRBJ2-7; D unresolved. V lost 5 bases and J 7 bases, leaving 9 bases between the germline ends. The CDR3 is made up of 11 amino acids. Per the germline V gene, CDR1 is SEHNR and CDR2 is FQNEAQ (reference sequence). The CDR3 loop reads CASSLDQEQYF. The CDR3 DNA reads as TGTGCCAGCAGCCTAGATCAGGAGCAGTACTTC.

The J gene is TRBJ2-3, the V gene TRBV18; no clear D. The CDR3 consists of 11 residues. Trimming pared 7 bases from V and 6 bases from J, leaving 8 bases between. Per germline, CDR1 KGHSH and CDR2 LQKENI. The CDR3 DNA reads as TGTGCCAGCTTAACCAGGGATACGCAGTATTTT. Translated, it gives CASLTRDTQYF.

The chain employs TRBV7-9 and TRBJ2-7; the match to TRBD1 covers 7 bases. Germline loops: CDR1 SEHNR, CDR2 FQNEAQ (reference sequence). This CDR3 has 15 amino acids. The V and J ends lost 6 bases and 3 bases, in that order; junction bases with no gene match: 11. The DNA of the CDR3 is TGTGCCAGCAGTTCCTTCCGCCGGGACAGCTACGAGCAGTACTTC. It translates to CASSSFRRDSYEQYF.

The chain employs TRBV21-1 and TRBJ2-1; the table calls TRBD2, which could not be checked here. TRBV21-1 has pseudogene status. The CDR3 covers 15 residues. The CDR3 here is CASIPETSGYNEQFF. The DNA of the CDR3 is TGTGCCAGCATCCCAGAGACTAGCGGATACAATGAGCAGTTCTTC.

V is TRBV27 and J is TRBJ2-7; D is perhaps TRBD1 (5 bases). The length of the CDR3 is 13 residues. Germline CDR1 is MNHEY and CDR2 is SMNVEV (reference sequence). Trimming pared 6 bases from V and 5 bases from J, leaving 14 bases between. The CDR3, as DNA: TGTGCCAGCAGCATTTCAGGGATCCACGAGCAGTACTTC. Residues: CASSISGIHEQYF.